The next 12 T cell receptor beta chains were all read from a single sample in a study of OX40 agonist ivuxolimab in advanced cancers. Some clones are missing from TCRdb's copy, which holds only in-frame ones; the method was immunoSEQ multiplex PCR. This sample has about 83,000 clones; approximately 90% occur once, and the top ten carry 8.5% to 9%. Specimen: CD4+ or CD8+ T cells sorted from blood, collected in a trial of the OX40 agonist ivuxolimab. These receptors came from an adult with an advanced solid tumor such as melanoma, head and neck, liver or kidney cancer.

V and J are TRBV5-1 and TRBJ2-6; unclear D gene. V was cut by 0 bases and J by 1 base, with 8 bases left in between. The germline CDR1 and CDR2 sequences are SGHRS and YFSETQ. The length of the CDR3 is 16 residues. The CDR3 spells CASSLVAGSGANVLTF. CDR3 sequence (DNA): TGCGCCAGCAGCTTGGTCGCCGGTTCTGGGGCCAACGTCCTGACTTTC.

The V and J genes are TRBV2 and TRBJ1-3, with a possible D match to TRBD1 (5 bases). Germline values: CDR1 SNHLY, CDR2 FYNNEI. Trimming left V 5 bases short and J 2 bases short, with 19 bases between. The CDR3 is 17 amino acids. CDR3 amino acids: CASSRPSGGIAGNTIYF. The DNA of the CDR3 is TGTGCCAGCAGTCGACCCTCGGGGGGGATCGCTGGAAACACCATATATTTT. The complete variable domain, with remaining parts taken from reference TRBV2 and TRBJ1-3, reads EPEVTQTPSHQVTQMGQEVILRCVPISNHLYFYWYRQILGQKVEFLVSFYNNEISEKSEIFDDQFSVERPDGSNFTLKIRSTKLEDSAMYFCASSRPSGGIAGNTIYFGEGSWLTVV.

This clone has a single count. The chain couples TRBV19 to TRBJ2-7; 9 bases align to TRBD1. The CDR3 runs to 13 residues. From germline, CDR1 is LNHDA and CDR2 SQIVND (reference sequence). J was trimmed by 2 bases and V by 9 bases; bases with no gene match: 5. The CDR3 spells CASVGQGAYEQYF. The DNA for the CDR3 is TGTGCCAGCGTGGGACAGGGAGCCTACGAGCAGTACTTC.

The chain joins TRBV19 to TRBJ2-2, with 13 bases aligning to TRBD2. CDR1 is LNHDA, CDR2 SQIVND, per germline (reference sequence). V trimming: 11 bases; J trimming: 2 bases; junction bases outside the gene matches: 11. This CDR3 spans 17 amino acids. The DNA for the CDR3 is TGTGCCTGTACACTGGGACTAGCGGGATTTAACACCGGGGAGCTGTTTTTT. This codes for CACTLGLAGFNTGELFF.

On this clone: Other DNA sequences in the sample encode the same CDR3. This chain links TRBV7-8 with TRBJ1-5; D unresolved. Looked up from germline, CDR1 is SGHVS and CDR2 is FQNEAQ. This CDR3 comprises 15 residues. V lost 2 bases and J 0 bases, leaving 8 bases between the germline ends. Here the CDR3 reads CASSLNSYSNQPQHF. CDR3 DNA sequence: TGTGCCAGCAGCTTAAACAGTTATAGCAATCAGCCCCAGCATTTT.

CDR3 DNA: TGTGCCTGGAGTGTAATCGGCAGTCAGGCGTTGGGGGGCTACACCTTC. Its protein product is CAWSVIGSQALGGYTF. The rearrangement joins TRBV30 to TRBJ1-2, with unresolved D. Germline V gene sequence: CDR1 GTSNPN, CDR2 SVGIG (reference sequence). CDR3 size: 16 residues. Deletions cut 0 bases from V and 8 bases from J, with 22 bases between.

This rearrangement joins TRBV10-1 to TRBJ2-2; 8 nucleotides agree with TRBD1. CDR1 is WNHNN, CDR2 SYGVQD, per germline (reference sequence). The V and J ends lost 0 bases and 5 bases, in that order; junction bases with no gene match: 5. This CDR3 is 16 amino acids long. The CDR3 nucleotides are TGCGCCAGCAGTGAGTCTACGGACAGGGTAACCGGGGAGCTGTTTTTT. Translation: CASSESTDRVTGELFF.

The J gene is TRBJ1-2, the V gene TRBV13; 10 bases align to TRBD1. Trimming took 3 bases from V and 8 from J; bases not matched to a gene: 9. Germline V CDR1 and CDR2: PRHDT, FYEKMQ (reference sequence). The CDR3 extends over 15 amino acids. CDR3 DNA sequence: TGTGCCAGCAGCTTCCCCGACAGGGGGCACCACGGCTACACCTTC. It codes for CASSFPDRGHHGYTF.

This clone was counted only a few times. V usage is TRBV6-1 and J usage is TRBJ2-1, with 8 bases aligning to TRBD1. V gave up 5 bases and J gave up 0 bases; unmatched junction bases: 3. This CDR3 has 15 residues. Germline-derived CDR1 and CDR2 are MNHNS and SASEGT. The CDR3: CASSLGQGSYNEQFF. In nucleotides, the CDR3 is TGTGCCAGCAGTCTTGGACAGGGCTCCTACAATGAGCAGTTCTTC.

V and J are TRBV9 and TRBJ2-3; 8 bases map to TRBD1. From germline, CDR1 is SGDLS and CDR2 YYNGEE. With V trimmed by 4 bases and J by 3 bases, 10 bases remained unmatched. The CDR3 covers 16 residues. The CDR3 protein is CASSPDREYWTDTQYF. As DNA, the CDR3 is TGTGCCAGCAGCCCGGACAGGGAATATTGGACAGATACGCAGTATTTT.

The V call is TRBV29-1, the J call TRBJ1-3; possibly TRBD1 for D (5 bases). V lost 4 bases to trimming and J lost 0 bases, with 13 bases between them. Germline V gives CDR1 SQVTM, CDR2 ANQGSEA. This CDR3 is 15 amino acids long. The CDR3 sequence: CSVGPDSSSGNTIYF. As DNA, the CDR3 is TGCAGCGTTGGGCCTGACAGCAGCTCTGGAAACACCATATATTTT.

The chain combines TRBV27 with TRBJ2-3; D uncertain. V lost 0 bases, J lost 2 bases, and 12 bases lay in between. The CDR3 totals 16 residues. Per germline, CDR1 MNHEY and CDR2 SMNVEV (reference sequence). The CDR3 region is CASSLSDEDFTDTQYF. For the CDR3, the DNA is TGTGCCAGCAGTTTATCCGACGAGGATTTCACAGATACGCAGTATTTT.